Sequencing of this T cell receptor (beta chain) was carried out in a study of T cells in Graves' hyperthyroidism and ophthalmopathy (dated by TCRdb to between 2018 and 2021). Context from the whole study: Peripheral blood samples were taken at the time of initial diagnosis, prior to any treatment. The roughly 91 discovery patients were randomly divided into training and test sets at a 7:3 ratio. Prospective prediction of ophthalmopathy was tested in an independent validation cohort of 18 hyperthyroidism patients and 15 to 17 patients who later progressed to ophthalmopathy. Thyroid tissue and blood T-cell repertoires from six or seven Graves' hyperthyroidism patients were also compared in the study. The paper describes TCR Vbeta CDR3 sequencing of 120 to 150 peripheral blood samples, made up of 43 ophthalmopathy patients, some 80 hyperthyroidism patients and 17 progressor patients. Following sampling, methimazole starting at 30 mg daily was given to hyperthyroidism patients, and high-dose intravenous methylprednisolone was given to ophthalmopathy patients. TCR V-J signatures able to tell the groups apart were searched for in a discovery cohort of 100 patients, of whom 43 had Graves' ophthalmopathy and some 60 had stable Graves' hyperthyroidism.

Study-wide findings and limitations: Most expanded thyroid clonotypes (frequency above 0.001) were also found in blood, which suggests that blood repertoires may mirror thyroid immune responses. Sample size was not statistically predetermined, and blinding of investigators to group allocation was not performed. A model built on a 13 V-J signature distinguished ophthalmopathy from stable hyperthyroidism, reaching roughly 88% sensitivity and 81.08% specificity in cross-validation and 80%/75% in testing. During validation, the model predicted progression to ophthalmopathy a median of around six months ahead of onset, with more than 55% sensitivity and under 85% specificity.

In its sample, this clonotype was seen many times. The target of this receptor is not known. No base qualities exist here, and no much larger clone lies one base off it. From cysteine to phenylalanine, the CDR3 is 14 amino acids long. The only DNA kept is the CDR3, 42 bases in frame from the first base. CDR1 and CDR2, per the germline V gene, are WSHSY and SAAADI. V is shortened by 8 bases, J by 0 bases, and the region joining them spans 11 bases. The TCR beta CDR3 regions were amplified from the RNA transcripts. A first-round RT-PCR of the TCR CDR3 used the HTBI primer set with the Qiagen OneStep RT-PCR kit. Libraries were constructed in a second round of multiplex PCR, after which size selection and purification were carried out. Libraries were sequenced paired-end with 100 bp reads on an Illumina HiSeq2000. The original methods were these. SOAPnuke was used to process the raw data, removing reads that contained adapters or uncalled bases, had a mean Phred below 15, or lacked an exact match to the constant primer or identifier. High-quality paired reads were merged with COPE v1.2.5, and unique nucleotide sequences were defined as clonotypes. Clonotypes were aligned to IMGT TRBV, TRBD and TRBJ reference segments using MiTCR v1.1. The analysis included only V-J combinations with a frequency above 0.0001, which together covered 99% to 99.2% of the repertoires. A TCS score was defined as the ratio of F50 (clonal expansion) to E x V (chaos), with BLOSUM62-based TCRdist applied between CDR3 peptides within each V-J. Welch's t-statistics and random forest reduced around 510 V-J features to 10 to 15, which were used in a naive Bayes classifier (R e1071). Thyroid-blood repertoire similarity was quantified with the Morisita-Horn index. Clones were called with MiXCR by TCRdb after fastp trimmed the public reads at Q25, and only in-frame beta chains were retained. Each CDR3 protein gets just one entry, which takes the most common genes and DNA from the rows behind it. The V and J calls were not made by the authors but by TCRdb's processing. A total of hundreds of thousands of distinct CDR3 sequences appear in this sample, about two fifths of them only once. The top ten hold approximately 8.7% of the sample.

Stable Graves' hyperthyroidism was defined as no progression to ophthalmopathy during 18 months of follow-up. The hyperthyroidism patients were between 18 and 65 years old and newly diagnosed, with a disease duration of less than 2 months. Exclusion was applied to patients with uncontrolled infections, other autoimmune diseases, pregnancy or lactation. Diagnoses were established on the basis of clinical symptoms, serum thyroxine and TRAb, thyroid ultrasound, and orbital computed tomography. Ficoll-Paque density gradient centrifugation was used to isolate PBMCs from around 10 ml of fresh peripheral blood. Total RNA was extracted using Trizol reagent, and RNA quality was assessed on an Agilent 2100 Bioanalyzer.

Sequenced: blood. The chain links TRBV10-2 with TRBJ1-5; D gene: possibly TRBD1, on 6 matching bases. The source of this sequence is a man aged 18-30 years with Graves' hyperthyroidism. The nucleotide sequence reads TGCGCCAGCCCCGGGGGCGATAGCAATCAGCCCCAGCATTTT. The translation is CASPGGDSNQPQHF.